One and the same sample provided the 10 T cell receptor beta chains below, sequenced in a study of T-cell reconstitution after alpha-beta-depleted transplantation in children. The library targeted TCRbeta and was prepared with unique molecular identifiers. TCRdb re-called the PCR reads with MiXCR, one entry per CDR3 protein. Of a few hundred thousand distinct CDR3 sequences listed, 10% are singletons. Sequences were derived from PBMCs, sampled before TCRalphabeta/CD19-depleted stem cell transplant. These receptors came from a boy younger than two with acute myeloid leukemia, due to receive a stem cell transplant.

In its sample, this clonotype was seen a few times. The chain uses TRBV7-9 and TRBJ2-7; D unresolved. The CDR3 is made up of 12 amino acids. CDR1 and CDR2 from the germline V gene are SEHNR and FQNEAQ (reference sequence). With 8 bases removed from V and 4 bases from J, the gap between germline ends came to 12 bases. CDR3 nucleotides: TGTGCCAGCGCCCAAATAATGTACGAGCAGTACTTC. Translating gives CASAQIMYEQYF. Supplemented by reference TRBV7-9 and TRBJ2-7, the full variable domain reads DTGVSQNPRHKITKRGQNVTFRCDPISEHNRLYWYRQTLGQGPEFLTYFQNEAQLEKSRLLSDRFSAERPKGSFSTLEIQRTEQGDSAMYLCASAQIMYEQYFGPGTRLTVT.

The V and J genes are TRBV29-1 and TRBJ1-1; D is possibly TRBD1 (6 bases). This CDR3 region has 13 residues. V gave up 7 bases and J gave up 3 bases, with 15 bases separating them. The germline V gene encodes CDR1 SQVTM and CDR2 ANQGSEA. The CDR3 coding sequence is TGCAGCGGGGGGGGCAGGGCGTACACTGAAGCTTTCTTT. This translates into CSGGGRAYTEAFF.

This clonotype was observed at least ten times. Germline and junction disagree at one end, which may indicate a read error. V usage is TRBV7-7 and J usage is TRBJ2-3, with D uncertain. CDR3 length: 11 residues. The germline CDR1 and CDR2 sequences are SSHAT and FNYEAQ (reference sequence). CDR3 residues: CASSEVDTQYF. The CDR3 nucleotides are TGTGCTAGCAGCGAGGTGGATACGCAGTATTTT.

This clonotype was seen ten or more times. The rearrangement joins TRBV12-3 or TRBV12-4 to TRBJ2-7; maybe TRBD2 (6 bases). The CDR3 is 14 amino acids. V was shortened by 3 bases and J by 2 bases, with 11 bases between the two germline ends. For the CDR3, the DNA is TGTGCCAGCAGTTTTTCCGGGGGAGCCTACGAGCAGTACTTC. Translated: CASSFSGGAYEQYF.

On this clonotype: A much larger clone lies a single base off, so this may be a read error. This is likely a read error, given that the CDR3 carries no conserved phenylalanine or tryptophan at its end. The CDR3 nucleotides are TGTGCCACCAGCAGAGATCCGGCCAGAGAGACCCAGTACCTC. Protein: CATSRDPARETQYL. The gene calls are TRBV15 and TRBJ2-5; no reliable D call. The CDR3 has 14 amino acids. With 0 bases removed from V and 4 bases from J, the gap between germline ends came to 9 bases. Germline V gives CDR1 LNHNV, CDR2 YYDKDF (reference sequence).

Of note for this clonotype: A much larger clone sits a single nucleotide away, making a read error possible. The chain couples TRBV7-7 to TRBJ2-6; TRBD1 agrees at 9 bases. Per germline, CDR1 SSHAT and CDR2 FNYEAQ (reference sequence). After removal of 5 bases from V and 6 bases from J, the junction contained 14 bases not matched to a gene. CDR3 length equals 18 residues. CDR3 sequence: CASSPEPTGGPEANVLTF. The DNA of the CDR3 is TGTGCCAGCAGCCCAGAACCGACAGGGGGGCCTGAGGCCAACGTCCTGACTTTC.

Many counts were recorded for this clonotype. The J gene is TRBJ2-6, the V gene TRBV6-5; possible D gene TRBD2, 5 bases. The CDR3 sequence is 16 residues long. The V gene's germline CDR1 is MNHEY and CDR2 SVGAGI. Between the trimmed V and J ends, which lost 2 bases and 4 bases, there was a span of 12 bases. CDR3 nucleotides: TGTGCCAGCAGTTACACGCCGGGGAAAGGGGCCAACGTCCTGACTTTC. Encoded protein: CASSYTPGKGANVLTF.

The rearrangement joins TRBV6-1 to TRBJ2-5, with TRBD2 matching 9 bases. CDR1 is MNHNS, CDR2 SASEGT, per germline. This CDR3 spans 16 amino acids. V was pared by 9 bases and J by 0 bases, with 11 bases of the junction left unmatched. The CDR3 loop reads CASLTELAGNQETQYF. The CDR3 DNA reads TGTGCCAGTCTCACGGAGCTAGCGGGGAACCAAGAGACCCAGTACTTC.

This clonotype appeared many times. This rearrangement joins TRBV5-4 to TRBJ2-7, with a weak D call TRBD2 (6 bases). V lost 4 bases and J lost 2, with 10 bases in between. CDR1 SGHNT and CDR2 YYREEE come from the germline V gene (reference sequence). The CDR3 extends over 13 amino acids. CDR3 region: CASSGTPTYEQYF. CDR3 coding DNA: TGTGCCAGCAGCGGGACTCCCACCTACGAGCAGTACTTC.

In its sample, this clonotype was seen a few times. The rearrangement uses TRBV6-1 and TRBJ2-1, with D hard to call. Germline V gene sequence: CDR1 MNHNS, CDR2 SASEGT. The V gene lost 10 bases and the J gene lost 0 bases, with 16 bases spanning the gap. This CDR3 spans 15 amino acids. This chain's CDR3 is CAIARTASSYNEQFF. The CDR3 DNA reads as TGTGCCATCGCCCGTACGGCAAGCTCCTACAATGAGCAGTTCTTC.